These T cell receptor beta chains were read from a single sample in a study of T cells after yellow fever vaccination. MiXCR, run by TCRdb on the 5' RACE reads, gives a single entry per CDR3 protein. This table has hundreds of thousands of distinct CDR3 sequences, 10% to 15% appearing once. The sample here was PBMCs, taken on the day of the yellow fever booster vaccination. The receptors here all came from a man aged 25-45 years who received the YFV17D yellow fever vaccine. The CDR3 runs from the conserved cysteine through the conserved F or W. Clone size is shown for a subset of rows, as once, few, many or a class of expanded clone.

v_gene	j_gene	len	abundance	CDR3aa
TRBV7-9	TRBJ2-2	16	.	CASSQLAGGRVGELFF
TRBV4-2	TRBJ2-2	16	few	CASSQPSGRVTGELFF
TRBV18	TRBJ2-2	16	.	CASSPLETGGTGELFF
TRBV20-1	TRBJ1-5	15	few	CSASPRLYSNQPQHF
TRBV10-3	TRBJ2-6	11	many	CAISMANVLTF
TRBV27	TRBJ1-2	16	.	CASSLSLGQLMDGYTF
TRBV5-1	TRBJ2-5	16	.	CASSARDRGRFATQYF
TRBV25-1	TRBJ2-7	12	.	CASSVRGYEQYF
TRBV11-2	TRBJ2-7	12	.	CASSSNVHEQYF
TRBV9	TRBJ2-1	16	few	CASSYEPGGASGEQFF
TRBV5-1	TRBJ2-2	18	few	CASSRQDRGLWNAGELFF
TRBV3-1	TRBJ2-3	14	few	CASRAGGSGDTQYF
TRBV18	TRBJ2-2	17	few	CASSPQTSGTNTGELFF
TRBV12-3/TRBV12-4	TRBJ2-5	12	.	CASRPGGKTQYF
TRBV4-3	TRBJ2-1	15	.	CASSQVAGLYNEQFF
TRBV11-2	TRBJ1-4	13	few	CASSRNENEKLFF
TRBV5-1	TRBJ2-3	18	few	CASSPGVSGRSRTDTQYF
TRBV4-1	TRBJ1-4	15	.	CASSPFRTFNEKLFF
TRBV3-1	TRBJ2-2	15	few	CASSYRDIGTGELFF
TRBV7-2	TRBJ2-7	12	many	CASSLVRYEQYF
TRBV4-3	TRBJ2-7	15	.	CASSQDAGVRYEQYF
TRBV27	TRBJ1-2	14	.	CASSLKRRDYGYTF
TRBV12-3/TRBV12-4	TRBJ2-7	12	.	CASTLQGNEQYF
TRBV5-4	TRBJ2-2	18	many	CASSLFGKRELNGGELFF
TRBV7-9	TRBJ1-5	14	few	CASSLGTGRQPQHF
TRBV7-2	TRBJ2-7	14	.	CASSLGPASYEQYF
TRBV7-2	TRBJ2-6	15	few	CASSHTAGGANVLTF
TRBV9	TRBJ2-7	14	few	CASSVGTEHYEQYF
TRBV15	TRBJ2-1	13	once	CATSGGTYNEQFF
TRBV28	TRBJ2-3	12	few	CASSSDMYTQYF
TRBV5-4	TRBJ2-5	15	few	CASSSGGRIGETQYF
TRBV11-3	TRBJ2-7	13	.	CASSLTTLDEQYF
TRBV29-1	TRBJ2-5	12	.	CSVSDSQETQYF
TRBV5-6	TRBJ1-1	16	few	CASSLRTTGGTTEAFF
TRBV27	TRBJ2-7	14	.	CASSLWRETYEQYF
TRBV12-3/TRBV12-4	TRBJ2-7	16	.	CASSRPPKGSSYEQYF
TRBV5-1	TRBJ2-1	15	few	CASRGTGLSYNEQFF
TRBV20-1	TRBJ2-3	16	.	CSAREAGGPRTDTQYF
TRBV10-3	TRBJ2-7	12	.	CAGGTDLYEQYF
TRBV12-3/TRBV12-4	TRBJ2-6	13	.	CASASPGANVLTF
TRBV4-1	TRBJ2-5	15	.	CASSLNPAGQETQYF
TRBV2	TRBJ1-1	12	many	CASNRGPTEAFF
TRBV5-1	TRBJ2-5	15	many	CASSLGLAVQETQYF
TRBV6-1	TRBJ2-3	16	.	CASSEPLGSGSDTQYF
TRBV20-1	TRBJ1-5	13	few	CSAGGSSNQPQHF
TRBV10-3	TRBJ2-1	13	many	CAISEPAYNEQFF
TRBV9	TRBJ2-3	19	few	CASSVEGGSMGATTDTQYF
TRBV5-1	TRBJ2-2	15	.	CASSPRGGSTGELFF
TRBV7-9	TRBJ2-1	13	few	CASSLFLGDEWAF
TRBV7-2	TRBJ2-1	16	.	CASSLAASGSYNEQFF
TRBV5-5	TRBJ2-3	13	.	CASSFGGLDTQYF
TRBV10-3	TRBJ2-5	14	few	CATSGQKTQETQYF